This TCR beta chain was captured in a study of control samples from healthy donors and cancer patients. TCRdb's copy holds only in-frame clones and misses some; the assay was immunoSEQ multiplex PCR. Among about 99,000 clones listed, more than 85% were seen once. Germline CDR1 reads SEHNR; CDR2 reads FQNEAQ (reference sequence). J gave up 5 bases and V 5 bases, and 8 bases lay outside the gene matches. CDR3 length: 15 residues. Sequencing was carried out using PBMCs. The V and J genes are TRBV7-9 and TRBJ1-2, with 10 bases that match TRBD1. The receptor was isolated from a man aged 60 to 69 with lung cancer. The CDR3 spells CASSHGTGDVYGYTF. The CDR3 DNA sequence: TGTGCCAGCAGCCACGGGACAGGGGACGTGTATGGCTACACCTTC.